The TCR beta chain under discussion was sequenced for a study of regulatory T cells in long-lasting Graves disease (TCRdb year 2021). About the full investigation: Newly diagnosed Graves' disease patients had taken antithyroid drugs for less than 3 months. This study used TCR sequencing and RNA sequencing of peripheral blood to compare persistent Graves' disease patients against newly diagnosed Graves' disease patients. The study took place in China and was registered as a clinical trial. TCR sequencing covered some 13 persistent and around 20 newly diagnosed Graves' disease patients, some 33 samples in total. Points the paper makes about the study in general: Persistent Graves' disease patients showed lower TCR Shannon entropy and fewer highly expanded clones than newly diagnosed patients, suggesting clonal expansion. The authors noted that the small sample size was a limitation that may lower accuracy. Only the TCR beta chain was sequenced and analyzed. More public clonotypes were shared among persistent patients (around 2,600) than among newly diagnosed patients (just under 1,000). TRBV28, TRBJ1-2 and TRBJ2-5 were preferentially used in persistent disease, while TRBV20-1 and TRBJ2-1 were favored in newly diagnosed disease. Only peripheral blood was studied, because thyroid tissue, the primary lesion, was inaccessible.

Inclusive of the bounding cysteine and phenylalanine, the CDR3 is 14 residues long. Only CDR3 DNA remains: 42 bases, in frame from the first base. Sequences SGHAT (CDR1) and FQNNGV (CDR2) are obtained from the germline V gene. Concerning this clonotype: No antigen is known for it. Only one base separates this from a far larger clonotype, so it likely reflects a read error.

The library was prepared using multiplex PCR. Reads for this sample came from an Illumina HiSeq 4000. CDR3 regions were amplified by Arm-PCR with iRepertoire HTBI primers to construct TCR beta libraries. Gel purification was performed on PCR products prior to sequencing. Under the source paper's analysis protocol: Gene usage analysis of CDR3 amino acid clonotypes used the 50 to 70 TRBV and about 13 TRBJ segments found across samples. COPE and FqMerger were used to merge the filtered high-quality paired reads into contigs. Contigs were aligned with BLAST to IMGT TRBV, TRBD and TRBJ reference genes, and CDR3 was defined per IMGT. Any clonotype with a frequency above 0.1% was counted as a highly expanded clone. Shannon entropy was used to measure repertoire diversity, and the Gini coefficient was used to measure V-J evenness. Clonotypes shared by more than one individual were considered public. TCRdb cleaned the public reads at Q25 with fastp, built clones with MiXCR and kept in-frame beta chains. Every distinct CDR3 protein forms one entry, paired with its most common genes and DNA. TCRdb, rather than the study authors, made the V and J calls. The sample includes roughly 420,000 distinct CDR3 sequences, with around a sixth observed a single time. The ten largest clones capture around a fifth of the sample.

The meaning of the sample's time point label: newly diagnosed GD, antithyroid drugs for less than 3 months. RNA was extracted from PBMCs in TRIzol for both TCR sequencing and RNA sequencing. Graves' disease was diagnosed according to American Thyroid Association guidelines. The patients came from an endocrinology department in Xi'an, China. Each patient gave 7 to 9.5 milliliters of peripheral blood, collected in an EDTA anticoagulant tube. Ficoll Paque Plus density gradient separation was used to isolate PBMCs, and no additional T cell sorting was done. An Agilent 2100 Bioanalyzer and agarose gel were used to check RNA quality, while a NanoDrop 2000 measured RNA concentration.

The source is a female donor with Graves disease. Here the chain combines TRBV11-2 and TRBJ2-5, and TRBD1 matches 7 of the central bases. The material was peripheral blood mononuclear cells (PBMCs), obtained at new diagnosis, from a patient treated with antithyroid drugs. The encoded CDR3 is CASTNSDRVETRYF. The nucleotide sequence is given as TGTGCCAGCACCAATTCTGACAGGGTCGAGACCCGGTACTTC.